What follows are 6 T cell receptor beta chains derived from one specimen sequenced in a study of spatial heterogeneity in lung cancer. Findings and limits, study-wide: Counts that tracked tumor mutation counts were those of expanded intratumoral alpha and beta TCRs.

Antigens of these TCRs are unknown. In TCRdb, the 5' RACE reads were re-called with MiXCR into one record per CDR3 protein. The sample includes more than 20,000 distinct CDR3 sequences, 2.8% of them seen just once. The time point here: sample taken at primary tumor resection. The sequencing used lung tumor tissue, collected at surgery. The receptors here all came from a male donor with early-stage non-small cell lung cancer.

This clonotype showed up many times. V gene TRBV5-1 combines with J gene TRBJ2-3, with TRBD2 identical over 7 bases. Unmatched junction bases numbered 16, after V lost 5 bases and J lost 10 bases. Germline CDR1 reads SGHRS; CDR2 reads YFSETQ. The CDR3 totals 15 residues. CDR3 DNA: TGCGCCAGCAGGACCGAGGCGGGCGGGAGAACTGCGCAGTATTTT. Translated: CASRTEAGGRTAQYF. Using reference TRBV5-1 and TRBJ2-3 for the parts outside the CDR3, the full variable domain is KAGVTQTPRYLIKTRGQQVTLSCSPISGHRSVSWYQQTPGQGLQFLFEYFSETQRNKGNFPGRFSGRQFSNSRSEMNVSTLELGDSALYLCASRTEAGGRTAQYFGPGTRLTVL.

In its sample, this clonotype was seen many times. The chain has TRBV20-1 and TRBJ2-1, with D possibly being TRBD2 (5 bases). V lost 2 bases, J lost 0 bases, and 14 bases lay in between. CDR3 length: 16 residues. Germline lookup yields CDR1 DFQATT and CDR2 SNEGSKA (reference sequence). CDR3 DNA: TGCAGTGCTAGAACTTCTGGCGGGTTCTCCTACAATGAGCAGTTCTTC. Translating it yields CSARTSGGFSYNEQFF.

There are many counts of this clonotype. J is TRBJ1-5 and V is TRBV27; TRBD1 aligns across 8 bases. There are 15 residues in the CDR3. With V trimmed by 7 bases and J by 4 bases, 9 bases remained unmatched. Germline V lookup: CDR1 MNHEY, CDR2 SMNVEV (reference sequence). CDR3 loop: CASNPGTGPNQPQHF. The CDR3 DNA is TGTGCCAGCAATCCCGGGACAGGCCCAAATCAGCCCCAGCATTTT.

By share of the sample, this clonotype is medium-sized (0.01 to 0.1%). The CDR3 sequence is CASSSQVGAEAFF. The DNA for the CDR3 is TGTGCCAGCAGCTCCCAAGTGGGGGCGGAGGCTTTCTTT. The chain links TRBV7-9 to TRBJ1-1; possible D gene TRBD1, 6 bases. V was pared by 4 bases and J by 11 bases, with 17 bases between. Per germline, CDR1 SEHNR and CDR2 FQNEAQ (reference sequence). This CDR3 is built from 13 residues. The complete variable domain, with remaining parts taken from reference TRBV7-9 and TRBJ1-1, reads DTGVSQNPRHKITKRGQNVTFRCDPISEHNRLYWYRQTLGQGPEFLTYFQNEAQLEKSRLLSDRFSAERPKGSFSTLEIQRTEQGDSAMYLCASSSQVGAEAFFGQGTRLTVV.

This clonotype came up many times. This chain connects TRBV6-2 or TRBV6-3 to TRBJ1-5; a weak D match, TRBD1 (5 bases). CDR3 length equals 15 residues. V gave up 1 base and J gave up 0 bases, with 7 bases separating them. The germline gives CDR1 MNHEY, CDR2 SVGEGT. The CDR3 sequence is CASSYWGNSNQPQHF. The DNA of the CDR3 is TGTGCCAGCAGTTACTGGGGGAATAGCAATCAGCCCCAGCATTTT.

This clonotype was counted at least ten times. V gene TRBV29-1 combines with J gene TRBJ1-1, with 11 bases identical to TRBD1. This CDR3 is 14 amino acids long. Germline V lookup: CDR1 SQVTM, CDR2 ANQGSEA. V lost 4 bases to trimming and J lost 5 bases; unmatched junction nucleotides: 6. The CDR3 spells CSVVRDRGKTEAFF. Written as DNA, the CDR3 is TGCAGCGTTGTAAGGGACAGGGGGAAAACTGAAGCTTTCTTT.